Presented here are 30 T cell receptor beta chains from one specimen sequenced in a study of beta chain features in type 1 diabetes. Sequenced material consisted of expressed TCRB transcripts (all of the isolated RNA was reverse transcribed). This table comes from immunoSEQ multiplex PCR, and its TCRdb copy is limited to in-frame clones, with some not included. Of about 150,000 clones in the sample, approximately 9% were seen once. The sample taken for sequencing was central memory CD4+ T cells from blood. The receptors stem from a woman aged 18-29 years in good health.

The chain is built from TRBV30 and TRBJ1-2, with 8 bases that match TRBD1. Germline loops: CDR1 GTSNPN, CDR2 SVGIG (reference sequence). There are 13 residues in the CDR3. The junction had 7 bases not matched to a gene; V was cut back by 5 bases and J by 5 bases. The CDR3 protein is CAWSTGVGYGYTF. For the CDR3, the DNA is TGTGCCTGGTCGACAGGGGTTGGGTATGGCTACACCTTC.

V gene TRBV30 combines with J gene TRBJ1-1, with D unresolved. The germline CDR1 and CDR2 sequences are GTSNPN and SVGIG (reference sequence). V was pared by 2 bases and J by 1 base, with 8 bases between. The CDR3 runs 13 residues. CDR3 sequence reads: CAWSFSGNTEAFF. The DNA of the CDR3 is TGTGCCTGGAGTTTTTCGGGGAACACTGAAGCTTTCTTT.

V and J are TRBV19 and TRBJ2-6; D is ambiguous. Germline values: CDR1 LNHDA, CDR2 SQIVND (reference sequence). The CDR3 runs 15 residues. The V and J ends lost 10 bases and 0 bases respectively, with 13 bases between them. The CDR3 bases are TGTGCCACTAGACACCTCAACTCTGGGGCCAACGTCCTGACTTTC. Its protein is CATRHLNSGANVLTF.

The CDR3 sequence is CASSLGQGNSPLHF. The CDR3 nucleotides read TGTGCCAGCAGTCTTGGACAGGGAAATTCACCCCTCCACTTT. The chain is built from TRBV9 and TRBJ1-6, with TRBD1 matching 8 bases. CDR1 and CDR2 (germline): SGDLS, YYNGEE. With 5 bases clipped from V and 7 bases from J, the junction kept 5 bases outside the gene matches. The CDR3 is 14 residues long.

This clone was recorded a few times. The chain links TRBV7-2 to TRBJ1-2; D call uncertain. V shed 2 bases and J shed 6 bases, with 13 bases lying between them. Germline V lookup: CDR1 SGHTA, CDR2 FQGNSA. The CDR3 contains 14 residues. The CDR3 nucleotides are TGTGCCAGCAGCTTAACCCCACTCGGTGATGGCTACACCTTC. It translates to CASSLTPLGDGYTF.

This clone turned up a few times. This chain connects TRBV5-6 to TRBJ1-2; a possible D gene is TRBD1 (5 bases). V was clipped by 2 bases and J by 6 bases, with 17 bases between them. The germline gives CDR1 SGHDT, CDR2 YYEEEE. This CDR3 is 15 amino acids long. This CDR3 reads CASSFWGRAGDGYTF. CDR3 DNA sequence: TGTGCCAGCAGCTTCTGGGGCAGGGCAGGCGATGGCTACACCTTC.

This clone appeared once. The CDR3 spells CASSRRDTQYF. In DNA form, the CDR3 reads TGTGCCAGCAGCCGGAGAGATACGCAGTATTTT. This chain uses TRBV7-9 with TRBJ2-3; the D is unclear. CDR3 size: 11 residues. In germline, CDR1 is SEHNR, CDR2 FQNEAQ (reference sequence). Trimming took 5 bases from V and 5 from J, leaving 5 bases between them.

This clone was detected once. Here the CDR3 reads CAWSTRRGYGYTF. DNA for the CDR3: TGTGCCTGGAGCACACGGCGGGGGTATGGCTACACCTTC. The rearrangement joins TRBV30 to TRBJ1-2; weak D call: TRBD1 (5 bases). Trimming removed 3 bases at V and 5 bases at J, with 13 bases between. This CDR3 region has 13 residues. Germline lookup yields CDR1 GTSNPN and CDR2 SVGIG (reference sequence). Combining the CDR3 with reference TRBV30 and TRBJ1-2 gives the whole variable domain SQTIHQWPATLVQPVGSPLSLECTVEGTSNPNLYWYRQAAGRGLQLLFYSVGIGQISSEVPQNLSASRPQDRQFILSSKKLLLSDSGFYLCAWSTRRGYGYTFGSGTRLTVV.

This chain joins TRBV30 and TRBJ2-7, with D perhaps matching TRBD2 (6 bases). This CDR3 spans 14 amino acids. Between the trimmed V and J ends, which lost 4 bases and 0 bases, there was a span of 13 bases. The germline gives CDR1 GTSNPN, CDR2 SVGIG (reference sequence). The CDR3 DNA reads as TGTGCCTGGAATCGGGGCGGGGCCTCCTACGAGCAGTACTTC. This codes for CAWNRGGASYEQYF.

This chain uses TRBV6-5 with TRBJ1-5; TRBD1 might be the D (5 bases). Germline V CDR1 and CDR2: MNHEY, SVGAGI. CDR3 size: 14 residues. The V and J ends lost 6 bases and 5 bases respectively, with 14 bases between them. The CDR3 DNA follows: TGTGCCAGCAGCCTGGGACGGAGGGATCAGCCCCAGCATTTT. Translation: CASSLGRRDQPQHF.

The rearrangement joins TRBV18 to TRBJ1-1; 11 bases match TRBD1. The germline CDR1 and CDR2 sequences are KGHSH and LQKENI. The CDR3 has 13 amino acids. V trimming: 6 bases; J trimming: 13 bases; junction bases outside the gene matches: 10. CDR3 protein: CASSLGQGADYFF. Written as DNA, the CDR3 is TGTGCCAGCTCGCTAGGACAGGGGGCGGACTATTTCTTT.

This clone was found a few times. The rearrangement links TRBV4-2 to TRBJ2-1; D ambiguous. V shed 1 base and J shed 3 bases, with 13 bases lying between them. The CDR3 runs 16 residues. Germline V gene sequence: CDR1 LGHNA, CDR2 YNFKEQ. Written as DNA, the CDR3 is TGTGCCAGCAGCCAAGCCAGATCCTCTGGCTACAATGAGCAGTTCTTC. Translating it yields CASSQARSSGYNEQFF.

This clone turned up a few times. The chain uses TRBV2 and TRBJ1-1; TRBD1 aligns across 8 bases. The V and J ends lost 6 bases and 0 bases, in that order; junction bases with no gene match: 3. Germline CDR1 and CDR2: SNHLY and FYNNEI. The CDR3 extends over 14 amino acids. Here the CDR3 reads CASSGQGLNTEAFF. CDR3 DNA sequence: TGTGCCAGCAGCGGACAGGGATTGAACACTGAAGCTTTCTTT.

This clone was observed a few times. The CDR3 loop reads CAALDSAGANVLTF. The CDR3 DNA is TGTGCCGCCCTAGACAGTGCTGGGGCCAACGTCCTGACTTTC. V gene TRBV7-8 combines with J gene TRBJ2-6; TRBD1 is a possible D gene (5 bases). V was trimmed by 11 bases and J by 2 bases, leaving 13 bases between them. The CDR3 spans 14 residues. CDR1 and CDR2 (germline): SGHVS, FQNEAQ.

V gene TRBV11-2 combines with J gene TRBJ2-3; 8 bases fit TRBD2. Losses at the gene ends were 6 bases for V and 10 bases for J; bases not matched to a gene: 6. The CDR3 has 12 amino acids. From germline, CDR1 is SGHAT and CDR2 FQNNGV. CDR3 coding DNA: TGTGCCAGCAGTAACGTAGCGGGGTCGCAGTATTTT. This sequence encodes CASSNVAGSQYF.

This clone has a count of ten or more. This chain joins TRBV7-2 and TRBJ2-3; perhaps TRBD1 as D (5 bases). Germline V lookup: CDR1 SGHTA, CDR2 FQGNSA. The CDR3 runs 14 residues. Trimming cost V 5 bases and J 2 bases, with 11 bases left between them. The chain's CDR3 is CASSRQGFTDTQYF. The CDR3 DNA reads TGTGCCAGCAGCCGCCAGGGATTCACAGATACGCAGTATTTT. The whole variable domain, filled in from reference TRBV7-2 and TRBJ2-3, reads GAGVSQSPSNKVTEKGKDVELRCDPISGHTALYWYRQSLGQGLEFLIYFQGNSAPDKSGLPSDRFSAERTGGSVSTLTIQRTQQEDSAVYLCASSRQGFTDTQYFGPGTRLTVL.

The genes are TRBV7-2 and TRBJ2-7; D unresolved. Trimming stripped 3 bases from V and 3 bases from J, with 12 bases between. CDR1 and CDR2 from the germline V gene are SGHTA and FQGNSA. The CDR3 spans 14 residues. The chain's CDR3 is CASSFGLVSYEQYF. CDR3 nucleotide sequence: TGTGCCAGCAGCTTCGGCCTAGTCAGCTACGAGCAGTACTTC.

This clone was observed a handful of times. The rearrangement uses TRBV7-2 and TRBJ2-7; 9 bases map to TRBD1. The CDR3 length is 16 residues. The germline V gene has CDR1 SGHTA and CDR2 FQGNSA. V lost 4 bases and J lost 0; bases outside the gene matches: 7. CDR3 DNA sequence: TGTGCCAGCAGCTCCGGGACAGGGCGCCTCTCCTACGAGCAGTACTTC. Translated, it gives CASSSGTGRLSYEQYF. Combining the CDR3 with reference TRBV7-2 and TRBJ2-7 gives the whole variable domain GAGVSQSPSNKVTEKGKDVELRCDPISGHTALYWYRQSLGQGLEFLIYFQGNSAPDKSGLPSDRFSAERTGGSVSTLTIQRTQQEDSAVYLCASSSGTGRLSYEQYFGPGTRLTVT.

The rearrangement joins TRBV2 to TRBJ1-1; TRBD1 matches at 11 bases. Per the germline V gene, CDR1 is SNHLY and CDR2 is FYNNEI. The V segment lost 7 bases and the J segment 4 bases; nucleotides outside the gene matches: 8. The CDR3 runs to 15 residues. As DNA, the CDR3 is TGTGCCAGCAACAAAGCGGGACAGGGGGGCACTGAAGCTTTCTTT. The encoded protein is CASNKAGQGGTEAFF.

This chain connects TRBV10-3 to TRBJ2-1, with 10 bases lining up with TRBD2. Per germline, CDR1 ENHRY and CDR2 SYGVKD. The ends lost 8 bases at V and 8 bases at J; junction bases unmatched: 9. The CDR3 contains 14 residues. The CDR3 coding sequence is TGTGCCATCGCCCCTAGCGGGAGTACGGATGAGCAGTTCTTC. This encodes CAIAPSGSTDEQFF.

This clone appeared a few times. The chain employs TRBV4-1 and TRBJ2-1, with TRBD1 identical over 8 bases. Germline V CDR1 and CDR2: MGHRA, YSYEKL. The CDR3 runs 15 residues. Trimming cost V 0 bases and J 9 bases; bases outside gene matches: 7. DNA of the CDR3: TGCGCCAGCAGCCAAGAAAATCCAGGGGGCCTTGAGCAGTTCTTC. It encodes CASSQENPGGLEQFF.

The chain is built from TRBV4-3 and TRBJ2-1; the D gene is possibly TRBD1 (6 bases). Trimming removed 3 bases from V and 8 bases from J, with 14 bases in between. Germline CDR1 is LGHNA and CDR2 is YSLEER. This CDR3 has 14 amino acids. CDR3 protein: CASSQDTGTHEQFF. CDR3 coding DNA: TGCGCCAGCAGCCAGGATACAGGGACCCATGAGCAGTTCTTC.

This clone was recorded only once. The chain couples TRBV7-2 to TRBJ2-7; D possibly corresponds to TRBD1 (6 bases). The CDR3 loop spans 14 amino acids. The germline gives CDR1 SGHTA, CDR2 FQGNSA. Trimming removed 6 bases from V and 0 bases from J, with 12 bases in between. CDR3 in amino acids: CASSPGHGSYEQYF. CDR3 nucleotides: TGTGCCAGCAGTCCGGGACATGGCTCCTACGAGCAGTACTTC.

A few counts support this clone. In DNA, the CDR3 is TGTGCCAGCAGACCGACAGTGACCCAGTACTTC. This gives the protein CASRPTVTQYF. V and J are TRBV6-4 and TRBJ2-5; possibly TRBD1 for D (5 bases). The V end was cut by 6 bases, the J end by 7 bases, with 9 bases between. This CDR3 region has 11 residues. Per the germline V gene, CDR1 is MRHNA and CDR2 is SNTAGT.

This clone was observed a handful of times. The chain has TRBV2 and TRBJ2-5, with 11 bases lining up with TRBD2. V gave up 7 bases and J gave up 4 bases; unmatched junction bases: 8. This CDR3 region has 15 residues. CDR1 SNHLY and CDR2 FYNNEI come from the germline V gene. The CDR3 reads CASKSIAGGGETQYF. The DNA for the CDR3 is TGTGCCAGCAAATCGATAGCGGGGGGGGGAGAGACCCAGTACTTC.

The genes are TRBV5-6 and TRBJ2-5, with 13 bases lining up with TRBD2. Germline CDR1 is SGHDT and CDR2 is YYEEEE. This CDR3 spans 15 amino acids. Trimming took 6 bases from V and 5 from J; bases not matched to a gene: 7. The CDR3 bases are TGTGCCAGCACCGGACTAGCGGGAGAAGAGGAGACCCAGTACTTC. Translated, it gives CASTGLAGEEETQYF. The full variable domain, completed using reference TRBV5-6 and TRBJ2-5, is DAGVTQSPTHLIKTRGQQVTLRCSPKSGHDTVSWYQQALGQGPQFIFQYYEEEERQRGNFPDRFSGHQFPNYSSELNVNALLLGDSALYLCASTGLAGEEETQYFGPGTRLLVL.

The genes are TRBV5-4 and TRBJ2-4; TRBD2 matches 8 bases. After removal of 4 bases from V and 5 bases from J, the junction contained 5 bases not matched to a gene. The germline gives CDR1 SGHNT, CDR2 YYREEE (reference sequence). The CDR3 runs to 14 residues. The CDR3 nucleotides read TGTGCCAGCAGCCGGGGGGGGGCAGAAAACATTCAGTACTTC. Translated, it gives CASSRGGAENIQYF.

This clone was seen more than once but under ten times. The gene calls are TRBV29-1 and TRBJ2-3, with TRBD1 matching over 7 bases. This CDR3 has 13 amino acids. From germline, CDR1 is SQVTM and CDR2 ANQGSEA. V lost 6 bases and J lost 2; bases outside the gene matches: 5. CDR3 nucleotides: TGCAGCGTAGACAGGGAGAACACAGATACGCAGTATTTT. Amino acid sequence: CSVDRENTDTQYF.

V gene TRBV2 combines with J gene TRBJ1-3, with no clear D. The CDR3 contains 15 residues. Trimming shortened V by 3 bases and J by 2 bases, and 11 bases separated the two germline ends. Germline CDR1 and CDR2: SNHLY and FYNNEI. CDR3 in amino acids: CASSDLRAAGNTIYF. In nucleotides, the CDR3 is TGTGCCAGCAGTGATCTCCGAGCCGCTGGAAACACCATATATTTT. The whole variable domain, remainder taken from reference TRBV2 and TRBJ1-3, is EPEVTQTPSHQVTQMGQEVILRCVPISNHLYFYWYRQILGQKVEFLVSFYNNEISEKSEIFDDQFSVERPDGSNFTLKIRSTKLEDSAMYFCASSDLRAAGNTIYFGEGSWLTVV.

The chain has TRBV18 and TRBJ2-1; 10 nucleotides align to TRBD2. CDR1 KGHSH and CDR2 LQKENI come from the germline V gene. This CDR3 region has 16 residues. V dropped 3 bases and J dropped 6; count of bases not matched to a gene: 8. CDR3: CASSPTTSGTANEQFF. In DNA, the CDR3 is TGTGCCAGCTCACCGACCACTAGCGGGACTGCCAATGAGCAGTTCTTC.